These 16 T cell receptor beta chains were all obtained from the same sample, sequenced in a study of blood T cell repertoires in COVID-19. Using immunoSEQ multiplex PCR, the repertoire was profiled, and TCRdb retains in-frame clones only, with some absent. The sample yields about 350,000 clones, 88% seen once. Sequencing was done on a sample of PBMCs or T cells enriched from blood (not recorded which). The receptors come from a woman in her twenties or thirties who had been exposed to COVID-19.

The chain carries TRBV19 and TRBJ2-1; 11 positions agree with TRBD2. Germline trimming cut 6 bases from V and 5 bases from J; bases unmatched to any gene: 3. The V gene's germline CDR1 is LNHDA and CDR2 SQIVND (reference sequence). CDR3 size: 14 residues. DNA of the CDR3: TGTGCCAGTAGAGGGACTAGCGGAGACAATGAGCAGTTCTTC. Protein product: CASRGTSGDNEQFF.

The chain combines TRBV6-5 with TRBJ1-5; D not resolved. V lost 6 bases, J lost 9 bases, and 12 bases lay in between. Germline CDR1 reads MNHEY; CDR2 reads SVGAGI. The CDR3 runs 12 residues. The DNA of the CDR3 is TGTGCCAGCAGCCCCCTATATTGGCCCCAGCATTTT. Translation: CASSPLYWPQHF.

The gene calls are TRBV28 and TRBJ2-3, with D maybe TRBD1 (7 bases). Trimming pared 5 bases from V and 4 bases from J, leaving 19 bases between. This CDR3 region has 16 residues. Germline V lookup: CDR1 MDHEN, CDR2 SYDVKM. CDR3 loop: CASSTQTGSGADTQYF. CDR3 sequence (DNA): TGTGCCAGCAGTACCCAGACAGGGTCGGGGGCAGATACGCAGTATTTT.

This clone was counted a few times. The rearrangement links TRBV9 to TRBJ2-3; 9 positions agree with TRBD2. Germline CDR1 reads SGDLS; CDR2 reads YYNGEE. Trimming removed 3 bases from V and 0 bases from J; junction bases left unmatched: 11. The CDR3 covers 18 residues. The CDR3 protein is CASSERGVARTSTDTQYF. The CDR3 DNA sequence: TGTGCCAGCAGCGAGCGGGGGGTAGCGCGAACTAGCACAGATACGCAGTATTTT.

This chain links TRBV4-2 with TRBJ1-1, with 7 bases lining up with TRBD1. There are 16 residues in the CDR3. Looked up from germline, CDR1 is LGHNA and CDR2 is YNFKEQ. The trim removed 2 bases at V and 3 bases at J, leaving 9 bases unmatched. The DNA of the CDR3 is TGTGCCAGCAGCCAACACCGAGGGGGCGGGCACACTGAAGCTTTCTTT. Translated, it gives CASSQHRGGGHTEAFF.

The CDR3 reads CASSLAVGLAGGTNEQFF. CDR3 nucleotides: TGCGCCAGCAGCTTGGCCGTCGGACTAGCGGGAGGGACAAATGAGCAGTTCTTC. The J gene is TRBJ2-1, the V gene TRBV5-1; 15 positions agree with TRBD2. V lost 0 bases, J lost 7 bases, and 8 bases stayed unmatched. The CDR3 has 18 residues. Germline values: CDR1 SGHRS, CDR2 YFSETQ.

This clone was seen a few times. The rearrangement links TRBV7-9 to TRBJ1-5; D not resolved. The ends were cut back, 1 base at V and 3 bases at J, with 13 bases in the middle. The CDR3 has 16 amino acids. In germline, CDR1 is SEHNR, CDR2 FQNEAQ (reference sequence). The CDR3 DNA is TGTGCCAGCAGCTTAGGAACCCCGGGTCCCAATCAGCCCCAGCATTTT. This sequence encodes CASSLGTPGPNQPQHF.

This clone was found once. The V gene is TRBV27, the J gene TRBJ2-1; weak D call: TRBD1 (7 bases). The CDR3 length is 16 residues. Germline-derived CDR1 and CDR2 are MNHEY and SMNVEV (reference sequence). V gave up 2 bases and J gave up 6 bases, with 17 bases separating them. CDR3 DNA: TGTGCCAGCAGTTTAGTCCCCAGGGGGGTATTCAATGAGCAGTTCTTC. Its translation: CASSLVPRGVFNEQFF.

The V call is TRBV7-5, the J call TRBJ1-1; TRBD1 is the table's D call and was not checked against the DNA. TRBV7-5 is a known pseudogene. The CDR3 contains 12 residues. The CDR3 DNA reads TGTGCCAGAAGCGTGGGGCGCACTGAAGCTTTCTTT. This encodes CARSVGRTEAFF.

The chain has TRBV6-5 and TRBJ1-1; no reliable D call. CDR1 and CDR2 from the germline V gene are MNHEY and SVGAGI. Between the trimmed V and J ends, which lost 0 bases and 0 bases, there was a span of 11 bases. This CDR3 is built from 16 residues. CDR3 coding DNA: TGTGCCAGCAGTTACTCCAATTCCGGGATGAACACTGAAGCTTTCTTT. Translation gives CASSYSNSGMNTEAFF.

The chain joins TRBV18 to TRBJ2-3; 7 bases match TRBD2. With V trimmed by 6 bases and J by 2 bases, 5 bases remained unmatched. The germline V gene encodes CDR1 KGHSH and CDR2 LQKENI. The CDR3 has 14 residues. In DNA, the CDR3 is TGTGCCAGCTCCCTGCGGGAGTCCACAGATACGCAGTATTTT. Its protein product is CASSLRESTDTQYF. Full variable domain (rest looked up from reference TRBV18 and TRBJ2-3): NAGVMQNPRHLVRRRGQEARLRCSPMKGHSHVYWYRQLPEEGLKFMVYLQKENIIDESGMPKERFSAEFPKEGPSILRIQQVVRGDSAAYFCASSLRESTDTQYFGPGTRLTVL.

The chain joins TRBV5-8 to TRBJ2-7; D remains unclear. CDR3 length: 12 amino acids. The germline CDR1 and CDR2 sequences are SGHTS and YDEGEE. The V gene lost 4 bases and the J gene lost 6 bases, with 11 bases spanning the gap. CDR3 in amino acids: CASSPIHSEQYF. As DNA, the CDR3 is TGTGCCAGCAGCCCGATTCACAGCGAGCAGTACTTC.

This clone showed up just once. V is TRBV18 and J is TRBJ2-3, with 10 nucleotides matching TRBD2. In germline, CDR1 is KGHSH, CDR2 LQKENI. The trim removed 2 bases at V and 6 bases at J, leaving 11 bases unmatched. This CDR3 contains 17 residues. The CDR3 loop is CASSPLGTSAPRDTQYF. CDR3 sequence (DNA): TGTGCCAGCTCACCATTAGGGACTAGCGCTCCTCGGGATACGCAGTATTTT.

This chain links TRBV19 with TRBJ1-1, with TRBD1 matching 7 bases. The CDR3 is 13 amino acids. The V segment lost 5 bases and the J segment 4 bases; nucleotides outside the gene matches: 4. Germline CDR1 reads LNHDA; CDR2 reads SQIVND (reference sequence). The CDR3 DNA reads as TGTGCCAGTAGTTCGACAGGGTCCACTGAAGCTTTCTTT. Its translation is CASSSTGSTEAFF.

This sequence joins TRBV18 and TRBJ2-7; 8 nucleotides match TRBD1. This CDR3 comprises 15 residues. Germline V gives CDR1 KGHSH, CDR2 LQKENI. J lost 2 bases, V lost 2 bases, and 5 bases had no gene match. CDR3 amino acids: CASSPRGQATYEQYF. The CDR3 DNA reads TGTGCCAGCTCACCAAGGGGACAGGCAACCTACGAGCAGTACTTC.

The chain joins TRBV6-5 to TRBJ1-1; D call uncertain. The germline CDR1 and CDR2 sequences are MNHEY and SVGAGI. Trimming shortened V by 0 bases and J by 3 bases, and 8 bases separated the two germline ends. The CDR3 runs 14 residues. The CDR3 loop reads CASSYSDWDTEAFF. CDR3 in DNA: TGTGCCAGCAGTTACTCCGACTGGGACACTGAAGCTTTCTTT.